The source of this TCR beta chain is a study of T-cell reconstitution after alpha-beta-depleted transplantation in children. This clonotype was picked up a small number of times. The antigen is undetermined. Using unique molecular identifiers, the investigators prepared the TCRbeta library. A single record per CDR3 protein comes from TCRdb applying MiXCR to the PCR reads. The sample consists of 500,000 to 750,000 distinct CDR3 sequences, roughly 30% of them appearing once. Germline CDR1 and CDR2: LGHNA and YNFKEQ. The CDR3 covers 21 residues. Trimming shortened V by 4 bases and J by 2 bases, and 30 bases separated the two germline ends. Study-wide results and limits: One year after transplant, T-cell counts and diversity came mostly from newly produced T cells. Certain patients had high TCRbeta diversity at day 60, and it came from recipient T cells and thymic progenitors that survived. About two months after transplant, alpha-beta T cells reportedly came from several hundred expanded graft clones.

The chain joins TRBV4-2 to TRBJ2-1, with D perhaps matching TRBD2 (6 bases). The source is a boy younger than two with Wiskott-Aldrich syndrome, due to receive a stem cell transplant. The material was PBMCs, obtained before TCRalphabeta/CD19-depleted stem cell transplant. Here the CDR3 reads CASSRHRLDSMTNIPYNEQFF. The CDR3 region has the DNA TGTGCCAGCAGCCGCCATCGACTAGACTCCATGACCAATATACCCTACAATGAGCAGTTCTTC.